This T cell receptor beta chain was sequenced during a study of T cells in Graves' hyperthyroidism and ophthalmopathy. Overall study findings and caveats: Blood held most thyroid clonotypes expanded above 0.001 frequency.

The CDR3 is made up of 15 amino acids. Germline V gene lookup returns CDR1 DFQATT and CDR2 SNEGSKA (reference sequence). Trimming cost V 3 bases and J 7 bases; bases outside gene matches: 8. RNA transcripts yielded amplified TCR beta CDR3 regions. HTBI primers were the set used in a first-round RT-PCR of the TCR CDR3. TCRdb passed the multiplex PCR reads through MiXCR, listing each CDR3 protein once. The profile covers approximately 400,000 distinct CDR3 sequences, with 15% to 18% appearing a single time and roughly 15% taken by the ten largest. In this sample, this clonotype turned up many times. Its specificity is unknown.

The V and J genes are TRBV20-1 and TRBJ2-1; the match to TRBD2 covers 11 bases. This sequence was found in a woman younger than 35 with Graves' hyperthyroidism. The sample taken for sequencing was blood. The DNA for the CDR3 is TGCAGTGCTAGCGGTATAGCGGGAGGGCGTAATGAGCAGTTCTTC. Amino acid sequence: CSASGIAGGRNEQFF.